The 31 T cell receptor beta chains presented below share a single source sample, sequenced in a study of graft-versus-host responses after intestinal transplantation. Antigens of these TCRs are unknown. Clones were sequenced by immunoSEQ multiplex PCR, and TCRdb holds only the in-frame ones, with some missing. The repertoire holds around 110,000 clones, less than 95% seen once, with more than 0.15% in the top ten. The specimen was unstimulated CD4+ T cells sorted from spleen or lymph node cells, collected before intestinal transplant. These receptors all come from a human donor who received an intestinal transplant.

The V call is TRBV18, the J call TRBJ1-5; 8 bases line up with TRBD1. After removal of 4 bases from V and 6 bases from J, the junction contained 8 bases not matched to a gene. Germline V gene data show CDR1 as KGHSH and CDR2 as LQKENI. The CDR3 spans 15 residues. In DNA, the CDR3 is TGTGCCAGCTCACTGGACAGGGATGGGTCTCAGCCCCAGCATTTT. This encodes CASSLDRDGSQPQHF.

This clone was counted a single time. J is TRBJ2-7 and V is TRBV11-2, with D perhaps TRBD2 (6 bases). Germline V gene data show CDR1 as SGHAT and CDR2 as FQNNGV. The CDR3 covers 14 residues. With 0 bases removed from V and 2 bases from J, the gap between germline ends came to 8 bases. CDR3 DNA: TGTGCCAGCAGCTTAGATCCGGGGGCCTACGAGCAGTACTTC. Its protein is CASSLDPGAYEQYF.

The V call is TRBV14, the J call TRBJ2-1; a weak D match, TRBD2 (6 bases). This CDR3 has 16 residues. Germline V gene lookup returns CDR1 SGHDN and CDR2 FVKESK. The V and J ends lost 1 base and 0 bases respectively, with 10 bases between them. The CDR3 DNA reads TGTGCCAGCAGCCAAGCTTCCGGGAGCTCCTACAATGAGCAGTTCTTC. Amino acid sequence: CASSQASGSSYNEQFF.

The CDR3 region is CASRDLRDSEAFF. The CDR3 nucleotides read TGTGCCAGCAGAGACCTCCGGGACAGTGAAGCTTTCTTT. The chain carries TRBV2 and TRBJ1-1, with 7 nucleotides matching TRBD1. Looked up from germline, CDR1 is SNHLY and CDR2 is FYNNEI. CDR3 length: 13 residues. The J segment lost 7 bases and the V segment lost 6 bases, leaving 8 bases of the junction unmatched.

The chain carries TRBV7-2 and TRBJ2-7; possibly TRBD2 for D (6 bases). The CDR3 length is 13 residues. With 4 bases removed from V and 3 bases from J, the gap between germline ends came to 10 bases. Germline CDR1 and CDR2: SGHTA and FQGNSA. The CDR3 nucleotides are TGTGCCAGCAGCTCGTCCGGGGGCTACGAGCAGTACTTC. It encodes CASSSSGGYEQYF.

The chain joins TRBV5-1 to TRBJ2-1; 8 bases fit TRBD2. The ends lost 2 bases at V and 7 bases at J; junction bases unmatched: 8. The V gene's germline CDR1 is SGHRS and CDR2 YFSETQ. The CDR3 sequence is 15 residues long. This CDR3 is CASSFTGGPLNEQFF. In DNA form, the CDR3 reads TGCGCCAGCAGCTTTACGGGAGGGCCGTTGAATGAGCAGTTCTTC.

CDR3 protein: CASSLIRDRAYEKLFF. CDR3 DNA: TGTGCCAGCAGCTTGATCCGGGACAGGGCGTATGAAAAACTGTTTTTT. The chain recombines TRBV7-9 with TRBJ1-4; 9 bases line up with TRBD1. In germline, CDR1 is SEHNR, CDR2 FQNEAQ (reference sequence). CDR3 size: 16 residues. With V trimmed by 3 bases and J by 6 bases, 8 bases remained unmatched.

V and J are TRBV5-1 and TRBJ1-2, with no clear D. The CDR3 has 14 amino acids. V was clipped by 0 bases and J by 2 bases, with 8 bases between them. From germline, CDR1 is SGHRS and CDR2 YFSETQ. CDR3: CASSLASENYGYTF. The DNA of the CDR3 is TGCGCCAGCAGCTTGGCCTCGGAGAACTATGGCTACACCTTC.

The rearrangement joins TRBV7-9 to TRBJ2-5; D might be TRBD2 (5 bases). Trimming took off 5 bases at V and 1 base at J, with 14 bases between the two ends. The CDR3 sequence is 15 residues long. Germline-derived CDR1 and CDR2 are SEHNR and FQNEAQ (reference sequence). As DNA, the CDR3 is TGTGCCAGCAGCCCCCGGGGAGTACGCCAAGAGACCCAGTACTTC. It encodes CASSPRGVRQETQYF.

The CDR3 region is CASSMGTNIGTDTQYF. CDR3 DNA sequence: TGCGCCAGCAGCATGGGGACAAACATTGGCACAGATACGCAGTATTTT. This rearrangement joins TRBV5-1 to TRBJ2-3; D possibly corresponds to TRBD1 (6 bases). The CDR3 is 16 amino acids. Trimming took off 4 bases at V and 1 base at J, with 16 bases between the two ends. The V gene's germline CDR1 is SGHRS and CDR2 YFSETQ.

The rearrangement links TRBV6-1 to TRBJ2-3, with 11 nucleotides matching TRBD2. With 8 bases clipped from V and 5 bases from J, the junction kept 6 bases outside the gene matches. CDR1 and CDR2 from the germline V gene are MNHNS and SASEGT. CDR3 length: 14 amino acids. The CDR3: CASRLAGTGDTQYF. The CDR3 region has the DNA TGTGCCAGCCGACTAGCGGGGACCGGAGATACGCAGTATTTT.

This clone was seen a single time. The chain recombines TRBV4-3 with TRBJ2-3; D is possibly TRBD1 (5 bases). Germline CDR1 LGHNA, CDR2 YSLEER. CDR3 length: 16 residues. V was trimmed by 0 bases and J by 1 base, leaving 11 bases between them. The CDR3 DNA is TGCGCCAGCAGCCAAGATGATCTAGGGGGCACAGATACGCAGTATTTT. Its protein product is CASSQDDLGGTDTQYF.

This chain links TRBV5-6 with TRBJ1-2, with 8 positions matching TRBD1. V shed 4 bases and J 7 bases; nucleotides not matched to a gene: 9. The CDR3 has 14 amino acids. CDR1 SGHDT and CDR2 YYEEEE come from the germline V gene. The CDR3 loop is CASSGRGRAGGYTF. CDR3 sequence (DNA): TGTGCCAGCAGCGGCAGGGGGCGGGCGGGTGGCTACACCTTC.

The chain recombines TRBV10-3 with TRBJ1-5; 7 nucleotides line up with TRBD1. CDR1 and CDR2 from the germline V gene are ENHRY and SYGVKD. The V segment lost 5 bases and the J segment 4 bases; nucleotides outside the gene matches: 5. The length of the CDR3 is 14 residues. The chain's CDR3 is CAISPRDSNQPQHF. The CDR3 bases are TGTGCCATCAGTCCCCGGGACAGTAATCAGCCCCAGCATTTT.

The chain is built from TRBV5-1 and TRBJ2-3; 9 bases are shared with TRBD1. Per the germline V gene, CDR1 is SGHRS and CDR2 is YFSETQ. V shed 4 bases and J 4 bases; nucleotides not matched to a gene: 13. The CDR3 totals 17 residues. CDR3 nucleotide sequence: TGCGCCAGCAGCCTCCCTGCCGGGACAGGGATGGCAGATACGCAGTATTTT. Translated, it gives CASSLPAGTGMADTQYF.

CDR3 amino acids: CAWTKRVGGSEQYF. CDR3 DNA sequence: TGTGCCTGGACCAAACGAGTGGGGGGGTCCGAGCAGTACTTC. The chain recombines TRBV30 with TRBJ2-7; TRBD2 matches at 7 bases. Germline V gene sequence: CDR1 GTSNPN, CDR2 SVGIG (reference sequence). This CDR3 has 14 residues. V lost 4 bases to trimming and J lost 6 bases; unmatched junction nucleotides: 12.

The V gene is TRBV5-1, the J gene TRBJ2-1; 9 nucleotides agree with TRBD2. The CDR3 runs 15 residues. V was pared by 0 bases and J by 11 bases, with 9 bases of the junction left unmatched. Germline loops: CDR1 SGHRS, CDR2 YFSETQ. CDR3 in amino acids: CASSLAAGGGAQQFF. The CDR3, as DNA: TGCGCCAGCAGCTTGGCCGCGGGCGGGGGGGCCCAGCAGTTCTTC.

This chain joins TRBV7-2 and TRBJ1-1, with D possibly being TRBD1 (5 bases). The CDR3 totals 13 residues. Trimming pared 6 bases from V and 6 bases from J, leaving 14 bases between. Germline assignment: CDR1 SGHTA and CDR2 FQGNSA. CDR3: CASSDRLRSEAFF. DNA of the CDR3: TGTGCCAGCAGTGACAGATTGAGATCTGAAGCTTTCTTT.

The rearrangement links TRBV5-6 to TRBJ2-1; D may be TRBD2 (6 bases). There are 14 residues in the CDR3. Germline CDR1 and CDR2: SGHDT and YYEEEE. Trimming removed 0 bases at V and 4 bases at J, with 8 bases between. The DNA of the CDR3 is TGTGCCAGCAGCTTGGGCGGGAAATACAATGAGCAGTTCTTC. It yields the protein CASSLGGKYNEQFF.

The chain links TRBV27 to TRBJ2-3, with D maybe TRBD2 (7 bases). Germline loops: CDR1 MNHEY, CDR2 SMNVEV (reference sequence). Trimming shortened V by 3 bases and J by 3 bases, and 19 bases separated the two germline ends. This CDR3 comprises 17 residues. CDR3 loop: CASSFHGRGGETDTQYF. The CDR3 bases are TGTGCCAGCAGTTTCCACGGGAGAGGGGGGGAAACAGATACGCAGTATTTT.

This rearrangement joins TRBV5-1 to TRBJ2-5; TRBD1 might be the D (5 bases). Deletions cut 4 bases from V and 4 bases from J, with 11 bases between. The length of the CDR3 is 13 residues. Germline V gives CDR1 SGHRS, CDR2 YFSETQ. The CDR3 nucleotides are TGCGCCAGCAGCCTGGGGCCCCTAGAGACCCAGTACTTC. Its translation: CASSLGPLETQYF.

This rearrangement joins TRBV11-2 to TRBJ1-4; D perhaps matches TRBD1 (6 bases). This CDR3 is built from 14 residues. Germline assignment: CDR1 SGHAT and CDR2 FQNNGV. V was trimmed by 4 bases and J by 4 bases, leaving 10 bases between them. The DNA for the CDR3 is TGTGCCAGCAGCTCGGACAGAGGTAATGAAAAACTGTTTTTT. As protein: CASSSDRGNEKLFF.

This chain joins TRBV7-2 and TRBJ1-2, with D unresolved. Germline-derived CDR1 and CDR2 are SGHTA and FQGNSA. The CDR3 runs to 13 residues. V was shortened by 4 bases and J by 4 bases, with 10 bases between the two germline ends. CDR3 in DNA: TGTGCCAGCAGCTGGGCAGGTACCTATGGCTACACCTTC. Translating it yields CASSWAGTYGYTF.

This rearrangement joins TRBV2 to TRBJ2-7; 10 positions agree with TRBD1. Germline assignment: CDR1 SNHLY and CDR2 FYNNEI. With 4 bases clipped from V and 4 bases from J, the junction kept 1 base outside the gene matches. The CDR3 spans 13 residues. CDR3 in DNA: TGTGCCAGCAGTGGACAGGGGGCTTACGAGCAGTACTTC. Encoded protein: CASSGQGAYEQYF.

The chain couples TRBV6-5 to TRBJ2-4; the match to TRBD2 covers 8 bases. Germline CDR1 and CDR2: MNHEY and SVGAGI. The CDR3 consists of 13 residues. With 0 bases clipped from V and 8 bases from J, the junction kept 0 bases outside the gene matches. The CDR3 DNA reads TGTGCCAGCAGTTACTCGCGGGAGGACATTCAGTACTTC. Its translation: CASSYSREDIQYF.

The CDR3 region is CAWSVTGGGYTF. The DNA for the CDR3 is TGTGCCTGGAGTGTTACAGGGGGCGGCTACACCTTC. The chain uses TRBV30 and TRBJ1-2; 9 nucleotides align to TRBD1. Germline V gene lookup returns CDR1 GTSNPN and CDR2 SVGIG (reference sequence). The CDR3 covers 12 residues. The ends lost 0 bases at V and 8 bases at J; junction bases unmatched: 1.

This clone was recorded only once. V and J are TRBV19 and TRBJ1-6, with D perhaps TRBD1 (5 bases). The CDR3 totals 13 residues. CDR1 is LNHDA, CDR2 SQIVND, per germline (reference sequence). Trimming removed 2 bases at V and 10 bases at J, with 9 bases between. DNA for the CDR3: TGTGCCAGTAGTATATCCAGGGAATCACCCCTCCACTTT. Protein sequence: CASSISRESPLHF. The full variable domain, rest sourced from reference TRBV19 and TRBJ1-6, is DGGITQSPKYLFRKEGQNVTLSCEQNLNHDAMYWYRQDPGQGLRLIYYSQIVNDFQKGDIAEGYSVSREKKESFPLTVTSAQKNPTAFYLCASSISRESPLHFGNGTRLTVT.

The genes are TRBV5-1 and TRBJ2-1; a weak D match, TRBD2 (6 bases). Germline-derived CDR1 and CDR2 are SGHRS and YFSETQ. Deletions cut 2 bases from V and 4 bases from J, with 13 bases between. The CDR3 is 15 amino acids. CDR3: CASSFVVAVYNEQFF. CDR3 in DNA: TGCGCCAGCAGCTTTGTGGTAGCGGTATACAATGAGCAGTTCTTC.

This clone was recorded only once. The V and J genes are TRBV28 and TRBJ2-1, with 12 bases that match TRBD2. The CDR3 has 13 amino acids. The germline V gene encodes CDR1 MDHEN and CDR2 SYDVKM. V was pared by 6 bases and J by 8 bases, with 2 bases of the junction left unmatched. CDR3 sequence reads: CASRPSGRDEQFF. DNA of the CDR3: TGTGCCAGCAGGCCTAGCGGGAGGGATGAGCAGTTCTTC.

The V and J genes are TRBV5-1 and TRBJ1-1; D remains unclear. Trimming pared 7 bases from V and 0 bases from J, leaving 13 bases between. Germline V gene data show CDR1 as SGHRS and CDR2 as YFSETQ. The CDR3 extends over 14 amino acids. The CDR3 is CASASSGLNTEAFF. DNA for the CDR3: TGCGCCAGCGCTTCGTCCGGTTTGAACACTGAAGCTTTCTTT.

The rearrangement joins TRBV10-1 to TRBJ1-2; 7 nucleotides line up with TRBD1. Trimming cost V 3 bases and J 5 bases; bases outside gene matches: 3. The CDR3 sequence is 13 residues long. The germline CDR1 and CDR2 sequences are WNHNN and SYGVQD (reference sequence). The CDR3, as DNA: TGCGCCAGCAGTGAAGGGACAGCGTATGGCTACACCTTC. As protein: CASSEGTAYGYTF.